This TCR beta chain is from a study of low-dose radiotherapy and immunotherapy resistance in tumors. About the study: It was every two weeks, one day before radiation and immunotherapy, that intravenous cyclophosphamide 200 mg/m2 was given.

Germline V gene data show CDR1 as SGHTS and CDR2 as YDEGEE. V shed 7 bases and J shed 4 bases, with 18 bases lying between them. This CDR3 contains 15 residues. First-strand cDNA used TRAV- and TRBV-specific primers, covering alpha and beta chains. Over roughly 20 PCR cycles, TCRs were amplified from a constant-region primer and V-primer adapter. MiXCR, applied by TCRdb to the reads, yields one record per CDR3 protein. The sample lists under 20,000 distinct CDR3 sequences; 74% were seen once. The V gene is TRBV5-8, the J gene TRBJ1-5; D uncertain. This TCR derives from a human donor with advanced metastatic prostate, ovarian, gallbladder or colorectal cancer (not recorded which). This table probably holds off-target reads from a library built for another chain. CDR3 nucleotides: TGTGCCAGCGGACTGAGGAGGACGAGGAATCAGCCCCAGCATTTT. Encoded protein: CASGLRRTRNQPQHF.